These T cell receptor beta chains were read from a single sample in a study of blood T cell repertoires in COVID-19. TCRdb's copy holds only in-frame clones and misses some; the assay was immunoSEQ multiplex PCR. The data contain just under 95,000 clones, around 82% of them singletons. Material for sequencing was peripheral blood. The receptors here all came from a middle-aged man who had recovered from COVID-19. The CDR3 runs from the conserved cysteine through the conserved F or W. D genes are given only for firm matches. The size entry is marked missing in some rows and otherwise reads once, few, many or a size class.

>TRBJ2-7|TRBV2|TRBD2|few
CASRGGSYEQYF
TGTGCCAGCCGGGGGGGTTCCTACGAGCAGTACTTC
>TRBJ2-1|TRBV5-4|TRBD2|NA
CASSFPGGRESEQFF
TGTGCCAGCAGCTTCCCAGGCGGGAGAGAATCCGAGCAGTTCTTC
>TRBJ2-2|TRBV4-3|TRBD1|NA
CASSQGTGVGSGELFF
TGCGCCAGCAGCCAAGGGACAGGGGTGGGATCCGGGGAGCTGTTTTTT
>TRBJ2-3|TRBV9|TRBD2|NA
CASSLGLAGRVTDTQYF
TGTGCCAGCAGCTTGGGTCTAGCGGGAAGGGTCACAGATACGCAGTATTTT
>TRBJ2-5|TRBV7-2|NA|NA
CASSQPPGAGRETQYF
TGTGCCAGCAGCCAGCCCCCGGGCGCGGGGAGGGAGACCCAGTACTTC
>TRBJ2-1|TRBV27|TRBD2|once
CASSRVGGRALGEQFF
TGTGCCAGCAGCCGAGTGGGCGGGAGGGCCCTAGGGGAGCAGTTCTTC
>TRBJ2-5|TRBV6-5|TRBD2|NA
CASGGTSRETQYF
TGTGCCAGCGGCGGGACTAGCAGGGAGACCCAGTACTTC
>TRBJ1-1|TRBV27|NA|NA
CASSLSGGGFMGTEAFF
TGTGCCAGCAGTTTATCAGGGGGGGGGTTTATGGGCACTGAAGCTTTCTTT
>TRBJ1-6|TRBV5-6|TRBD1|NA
CASSPGQVESPLHF
TGTGCCAGCAGCCCAGGACAGGTGGAATCACCCCTCCACTTT
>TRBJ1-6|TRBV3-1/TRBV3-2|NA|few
CASSLGSRSYNSPLHF
TGTGCCAGCAGCCTAGGGAGCAGGTCCTATAATTCACCCCTCCACTTT
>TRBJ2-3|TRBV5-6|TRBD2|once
CASSIGLAATDTQYF
TGTGCCAGCAGCATAGGACTAGCGGCCACAGATACGCAGTATTTT
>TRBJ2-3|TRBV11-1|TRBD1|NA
CASSPWGQGGDTQYF
TGTGCCAGCAGCCCATGGGGACAGGGAGGCGATACGCAGTATTTT
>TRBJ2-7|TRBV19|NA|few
CASSIGTQPYEQYF
TGTGCCAGTAGTATTGGGACTCAGCCCTACGAGCAGTACTTC
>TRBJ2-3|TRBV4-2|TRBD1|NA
CASSQDHRGTTDTQYF
TGTGCCAGCAGCCAAGATCACAGGGGAACCACAGATACGCAGTATTTT
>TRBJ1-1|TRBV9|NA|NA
CASSPERQNTEAFF
TGTGCCAGCAGCCCGGAGCGGCAGAACACTGAAGCTTTCTTT
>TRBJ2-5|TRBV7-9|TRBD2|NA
CASSSAGVQETQYF
TGTGCCAGCAGTTCAGCGGGGGTACAAGAGACCCAGTACTTC
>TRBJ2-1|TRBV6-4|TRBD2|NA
CASSDNGGLREQFF
TGTGCCAGCAGTGATAACGGGGGGTTAAGAGAGCAGTTCTTC
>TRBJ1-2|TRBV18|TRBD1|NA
CASSSTPGTGAPGSYGYTF
TGTGCCAGCTCATCAACACCCGGGACAGGGGCGCCCGGCTCCTATGGCTACACCTTC
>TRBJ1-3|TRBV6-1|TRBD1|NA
CASRENAQGASGNTIYF
TGTGCCAGCAGGGAAAATGCACAGGGGGCTTCTGGAAACACCATATATTTT
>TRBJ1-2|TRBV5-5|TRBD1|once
CASSRTRDSNYGYTF
TGTGCCAGCAGCCGGACCCGGGACAGCAACTATGGCTACACCTTC
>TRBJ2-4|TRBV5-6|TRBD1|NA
CASSLGQGVNIQYF
TGTGCCAGCAGCTTGGGACAGGGAGTGAACATTCAGTACTTC
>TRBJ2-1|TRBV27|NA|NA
CASSLSVRLSQNEQFF
TGTGCCAGCAGTTTATCGGTCAGATTGTCTCAAAATGAGCAGTTCTTC
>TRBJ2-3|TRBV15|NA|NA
CATSPYGVKDTQYF
TGTGCCACCAGTCCCTACGGGGTAAAAGATACGCAGTATTTT
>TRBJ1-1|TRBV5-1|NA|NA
CASAITGNTEAFF
TGCGCCAGCGCTATAACAGGAAACACTGAAGCTTTCTTT
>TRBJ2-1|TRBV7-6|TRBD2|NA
CASSFAGGIYNEQFF
TGTGCCAGCAGCTTTGCGGGAGGGATATACAATGAGCAGTTCTTC
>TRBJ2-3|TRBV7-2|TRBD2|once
CASSLGLAGGVSDTQYF
TGTGCCAGCAGCTTAGGCCTAGCGGGAGGCGTTTCAGATACGCAGTATTTT
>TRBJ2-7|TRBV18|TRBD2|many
CASSPAGGERNEQYF
TGTGCCAGCTCACCAGCGGGGGGAGAAAGGAACGAGCAGTACTTC
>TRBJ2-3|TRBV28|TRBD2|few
CASSPNPGQPGLAGGIDTDTQYF
TGTGCCAGCAGTCCGAACCCGGGACAGCCGGGACTAGCGGGAGGGATAGACACAGATACGCAGTATTTT
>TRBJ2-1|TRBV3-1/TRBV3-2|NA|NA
CASSQDKNWGLYNEQFF
TGTGCCAGCAGCCAAGATAAAAATTGGGGGCTTTACAATGAGCAGTTCTTC
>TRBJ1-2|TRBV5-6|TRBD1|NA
CASSLLDRGKGNGYTF
TGTGCCAGCAGCTTGTTGGACAGGGGGAAGGGCAATGGCTACACCTTC
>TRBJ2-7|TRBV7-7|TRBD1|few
CASSSDRGGEQYF
TGTGCCAGCAGCTCGGACAGGGGTGGCGAGCAGTACTTC
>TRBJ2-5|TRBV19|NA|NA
CASSMRGETQYF
TGTGCCAGTAGTATGCGGGGCGAGACCCAGTACTTC
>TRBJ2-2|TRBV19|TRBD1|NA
CASILSDRGVGRQAGELFF
TGTGCCAGTATTCTATCGGACAGGGGGGTAGGTCGGCAGGCCGGGGAGCTGTTTTTT
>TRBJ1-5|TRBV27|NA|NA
CASTLQHF
TGTGCCAGCACCCTACAGCATTTT